This T cell receptor (beta chain) was observed in a study of response to subunit inactivated influenza vaccine. Regarding the study as a whole: Authors suggested few new T cells are recruited by each seasonal influenza vaccination.

This clonotype has at least ten counts. Its matching antigen is unknown. TCRdb reanalysed the RT-PCR reads using MiXCR and keeps one entry per CDR3 protein. The table includes fewer than 250,000 distinct CDR3 sequences, roughly 14% detected once. Specimen: CD8+ T cells sorted from PBMCs, collected 5 days after vaccination. The source is a man aged 50 to 59 who received an inactivated influenza vaccine.

The CDR3 loop is CSVEYRDREETQYF. The CDR3 nucleotides read TGCAGCGTTGAATACCGGGACAGAGAAGAGACCCAGTACTTC. The genes are TRBV29-1 and TRBJ2-5; 7 bases match TRBD1. The CDR3 is 14 amino acids. Germline V gene sequence: CDR1 SQVTM, CDR2 ANQGSEA. With V trimmed by 2 bases and J by 3 bases, 6 bases remained unmatched.